This paragraph reports one T cell receptor beta chain. This entry belongs to a study of blood T cell repertoires in COVID-19. On the study more broadly: The study drew acute and convalescent COVID-19 samples from the United States, Italy and Spain. T cells, B-cell-depleted T cells, or PBMCs provided the cDNA or gDNA that served as material.

The protocol was immunoSEQ multiplex PCR, while the TCRdb copy is restricted to in-frame clones and leaves out a portion. The sample yields roughly 150,000 clones, approximately 83% seen once. The CDR3 loop spans 16 amino acids. Looked up from germline, CDR1 is LNHDA and CDR2 is SQIVND (reference sequence). V gave up 4 bases and J gave up 0 bases, with 13 bases separating them. J is TRBJ1-3 and V is TRBV19, with D possibly TRBD1 on 6 matching bases. The source is an elderly woman with acute or convalescent COVID-19. Sample: peripheral blood. The CDR3 loop reads CASSTSAGASGNTIYF. The CDR3 DNA reads as TGTGCCAGTAGTACCTCCGCGGGGGCCTCTGGAAACACCATATATTTT.